This T cell receptor beta chain emerged from a study of T cell responses to AZD1222 COVID-19 vaccine. General study points: A rise in Spike-specific TCR breadth and depth followed two AZD1222 doses. Just a handful of AZD1222 recipients tested seropositive at baseline. Vaccine-associated CD4 TCRs ranged over spike, dominating at 160-218 and 743-854. Donors were largely white British and mainly female; clonal diversity was possibly underestimated.

As regards this clone: Antigen: not known.

TCRdb's table, derived via immunoSEQ multiplex PCR, lists solely in-frame clones and lacks some. There are 80,000 to 90,000 clones in the sample; about 90% occur only once, and around 5.2% lies in the top ten. The CDR3 is 13 amino acids. From germline, CDR1 is ENHRY and CDR2 SYGVKD. The ends were cut back, 6 bases at V and 1 base at J, with 10 bases in the middle. The source is an adult in good health. The chain uses TRBV10-3 and TRBJ2-7; D gene unclear. This specimen consisted of peripheral blood, obtained on day 0 of MenACWY control vaccination. CDR3 DNA: TGTGCCATCAGCGTAGGGCAGTCCTACGAGCAGTACTTC. Encoded protein: CAISVGQSYEQYF.